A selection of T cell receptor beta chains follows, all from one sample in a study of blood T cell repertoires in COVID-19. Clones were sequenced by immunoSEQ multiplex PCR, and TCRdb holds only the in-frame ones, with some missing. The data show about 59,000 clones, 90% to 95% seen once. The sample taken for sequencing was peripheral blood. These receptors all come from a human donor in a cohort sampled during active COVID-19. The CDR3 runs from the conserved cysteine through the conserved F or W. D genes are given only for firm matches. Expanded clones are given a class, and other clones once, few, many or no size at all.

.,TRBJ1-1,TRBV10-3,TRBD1,TGTGCCATCAGTGTTAGGGGGCAGGATGAAGCTTTCTTT,CAISVRGQDEAFF
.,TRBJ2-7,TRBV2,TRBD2,TGTGCCAGCAGTTCGACTAGCGTTATTTCAGGCGAGCAGTACTTC,CASSSTSVISGEQYF
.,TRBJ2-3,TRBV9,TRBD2,TGTGCCAGCAGCGAATTAGCGGGAGGGCATACAGATACGCAGTATTTT,CASSELAGGHTDTQYF
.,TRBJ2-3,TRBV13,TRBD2,TGTGCCGTACGGATTAGCGGGGATACGCAGTATTTT,CAVRISGDTQYF
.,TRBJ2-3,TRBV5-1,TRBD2,TGCGCCAGCAGCGCGGTACTAGCGGGGGAGACGGATACGCAGTATTTT,CASSAVLAGETDTQYF
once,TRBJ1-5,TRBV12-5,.,TGTGCTAGTGGATTAGATAATCAGCCCCAGCATTTT,CASGLDNQPQHF
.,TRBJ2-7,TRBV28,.,TGTGCCAGCACTAGTCCCTACGAGCAGTACTTC,CASTSPYEQYF
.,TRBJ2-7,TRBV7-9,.,TGTGCCAGCAGTTCTACCCATGCTAGGCCGAAAAGCTCCTACGAGCAGTACTTC,CASSSTHARPKSSYEQYF
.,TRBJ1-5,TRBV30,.,TGTGCCTGGAGTGTCGAGGGAGGTCAGCCCCAGCATTTT,CAWSVEGGQPQHF
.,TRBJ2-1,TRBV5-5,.,TGTGCCAGCAGCCTGTTAGGGGGGGGCGACTACAATGAGCAGTTCTTC,CASSLLGGGDYNEQFF
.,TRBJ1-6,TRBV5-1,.,TGCGCCAGCAGCTCGAGACAGCGTAACTCCTATAATTCACCCCTCCACTTT,CASSSRQRNSYNSPLHF
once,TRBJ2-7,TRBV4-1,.,TGCGCCAGCAGCCAAAGGGACATCTCCTACGAGCAGTACTTC,CASSQRDISYEQYF
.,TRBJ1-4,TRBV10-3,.,TGTGCCATCAGTGAGTCGACTTCTAATGAAAAACTGTTTTTT,CAISESTSNEKLFF
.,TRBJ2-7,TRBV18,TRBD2,TGTGCCAGCTCACCAGACGGACTTGGGAGGGGACTCGAGCAGTACTTC,CASSPDGLGRGLEQYF
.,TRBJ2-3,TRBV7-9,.,TGTGCCAGCAGCTTAGGTGGGGGGGCCAGGGATACGCAGTATTTT,CASSLGGGARDTQYF
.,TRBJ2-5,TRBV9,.,TGTGCCAGCAGCGCACACCTGGCACAGACCCAGTACTTC,CASSAHLAQTQYF
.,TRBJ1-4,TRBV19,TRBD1,TGTGCCAGTAGTGCCTCAGGGGGAAGGACTAATGAAAAACTGTTTTTT,CASSASGGRTNEKLFF
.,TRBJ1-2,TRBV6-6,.,TGTGCCAGCAGCACACAAGGTCGAGAGGACTATGGCTACACCTTC,CASSTQGREDYGYTF
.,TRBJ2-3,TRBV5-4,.,TGTGCCAGCAGCTTGGTACTTTACTCGACAGATACGCAGTATTTT,CASSLVLYSTDTQYF
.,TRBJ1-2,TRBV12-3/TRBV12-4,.,TGTGCCAGCAGGAGACTGGACTATGGCTACACCTTC,CASRRLDYGYTF
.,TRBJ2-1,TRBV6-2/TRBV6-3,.,TGTGCCAGCAGTTACGAGTCCTACAATGAGCAGTTCTTC,CASSYESYNEQFF
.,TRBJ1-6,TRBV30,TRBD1,TGTGCCTGCTACGGGACAGGGGCTTCACCCCTCCACTTT,CACYGTGASPLHF
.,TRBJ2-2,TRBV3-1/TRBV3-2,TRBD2,TGTGCCAGCAGAATCCGACTAGCCGCGAACACCGGGGAGCTGTTTTTT,CASRIRLAANTGELFF
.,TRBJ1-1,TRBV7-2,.,TGTGCCAGCACTATTACAGGGCGCTCGGATAGGGAAGCTTTCTTT,CASTITGRSDREAFF
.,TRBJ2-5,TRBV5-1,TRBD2,TGCGCCAGCAGCTTGGTTAGCGGGGGGGCAGAGACCCAGTACTTC,CASSLVSGGAETQYF